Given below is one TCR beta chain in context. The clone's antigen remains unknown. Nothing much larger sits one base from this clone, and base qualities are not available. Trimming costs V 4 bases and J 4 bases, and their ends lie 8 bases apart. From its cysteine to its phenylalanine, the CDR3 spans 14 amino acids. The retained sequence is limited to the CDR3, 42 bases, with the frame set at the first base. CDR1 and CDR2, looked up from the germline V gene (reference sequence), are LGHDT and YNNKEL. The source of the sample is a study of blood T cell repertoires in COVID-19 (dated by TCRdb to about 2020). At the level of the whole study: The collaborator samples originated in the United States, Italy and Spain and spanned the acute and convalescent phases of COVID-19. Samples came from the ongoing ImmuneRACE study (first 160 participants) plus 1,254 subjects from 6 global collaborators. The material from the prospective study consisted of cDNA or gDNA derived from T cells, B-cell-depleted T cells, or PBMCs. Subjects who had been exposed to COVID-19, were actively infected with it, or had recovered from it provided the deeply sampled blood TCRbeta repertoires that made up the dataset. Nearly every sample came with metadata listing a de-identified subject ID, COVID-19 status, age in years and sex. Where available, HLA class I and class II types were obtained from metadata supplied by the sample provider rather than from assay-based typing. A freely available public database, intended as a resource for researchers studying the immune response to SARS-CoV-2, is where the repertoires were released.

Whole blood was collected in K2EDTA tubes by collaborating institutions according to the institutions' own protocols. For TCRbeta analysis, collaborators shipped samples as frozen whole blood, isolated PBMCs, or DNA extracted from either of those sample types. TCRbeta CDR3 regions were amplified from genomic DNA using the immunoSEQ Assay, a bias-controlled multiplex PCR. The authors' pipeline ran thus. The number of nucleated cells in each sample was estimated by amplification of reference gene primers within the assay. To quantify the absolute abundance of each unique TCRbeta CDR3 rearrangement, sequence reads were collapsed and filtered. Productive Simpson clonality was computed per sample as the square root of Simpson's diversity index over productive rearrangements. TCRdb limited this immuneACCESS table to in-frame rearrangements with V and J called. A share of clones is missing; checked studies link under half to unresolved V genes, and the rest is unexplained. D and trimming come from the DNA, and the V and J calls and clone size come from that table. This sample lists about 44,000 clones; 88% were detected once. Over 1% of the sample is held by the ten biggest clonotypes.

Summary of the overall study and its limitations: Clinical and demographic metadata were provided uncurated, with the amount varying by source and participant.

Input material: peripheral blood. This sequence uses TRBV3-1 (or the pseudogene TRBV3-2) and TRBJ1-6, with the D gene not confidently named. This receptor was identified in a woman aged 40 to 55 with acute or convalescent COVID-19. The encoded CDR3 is CASSRRGYNSPLHF. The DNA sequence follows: TGTGCCAGCAGCCGTCGAGGGTATAATTCACCCCTCCACTTT.